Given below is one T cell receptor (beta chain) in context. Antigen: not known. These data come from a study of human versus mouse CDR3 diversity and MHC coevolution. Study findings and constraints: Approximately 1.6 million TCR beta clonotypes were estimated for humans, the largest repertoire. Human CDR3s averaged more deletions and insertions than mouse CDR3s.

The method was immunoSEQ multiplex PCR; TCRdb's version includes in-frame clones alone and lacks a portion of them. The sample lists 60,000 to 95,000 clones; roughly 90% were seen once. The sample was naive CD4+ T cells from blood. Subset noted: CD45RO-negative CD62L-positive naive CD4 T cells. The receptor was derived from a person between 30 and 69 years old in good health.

CDR3 in amino acids: CASSPKTGTGASPLHF. CDR3 nucleotide sequence: TGTGCCAGCAGTCCGAAGACCGGGACAGGGGCTTCACCCCTCCACTTT. This chain connects TRBV27 to TRBJ1-6; 10 bases map to TRBD1. Germline lookup yields CDR1 MNHEY and CDR2 SMNVEV (reference sequence). The V gene end was trimmed by 5 bases and the J gene end by 9 bases; junction bases not matched to a gene: 10. The CDR3 covers 16 residues.